A selection of T cell receptor beta chains follows, all from one sample in a study of blood T cell repertoires in COVID-19. Produced via immunoSEQ multiplex PCR; TCRdb's table is partial and in-frame only. The data show over 150,000 clones, approximately 82% seen once. The sample taken for sequencing was peripheral blood. The source is an elderly woman with active or convalescent COVID-19. Both conserved end residues are part of each CDR3. The order of the fields is J gene, CDR3 length, clone size, V gene, D gene, CDR3 protein, CDR3 DNA. The D gene is left open where the match is weak. Clone size appears in some rows only: once, few, many, or a class for an expanded clone.

J gene: TRBJ2-5; CDR3 length: 14; clone size: few; V gene: TRBV5-1; D gene: NA; CDR3 protein: CASSLGTVQETQYF; CDR3 DNA: TGCGCCAGCAGCTTGGGGACAGTTCAAGAGACCCAGTACTTC
J gene: TRBJ2-2; CDR3 length: 16; clone size: NA; V gene: TRBV5-6; D gene: TRBD2; CDR3 protein: CASSPWTSGKHRELFF; CDR3 DNA: TGTGCCAGCAGCCCCTGGACTAGCGGGAAGCACCGGGAGCTGTTTTTT
J gene: TRBJ2-1; CDR3 length: 16; clone size: NA; V gene: TRBV10-3; D gene: TRBD2; CDR3 protein: CAISGATSGRINEQFF; CDR3 DNA: TGTGCCATCAGTGGGGCGACTAGCGGGAGAATCAATGAGCAGTTCTTC
J gene: TRBJ1-5; CDR3 length: 12; clone size: NA; V gene: TRBV6-5; D gene: NA; CDR3 protein: CASSYLNQPQHF; CDR3 DNA: TGTGCCAGCAGTTACTTAAATCAGCCCCAGCATTTT
J gene: TRBJ1-2; CDR3 length: 15; clone size: NA; V gene: TRBV9; D gene: TRBD1; CDR3 protein: CASSVGAGGGNGYTF; CDR3 DNA: TGTGCCAGCAGCGTAGGGGCAGGGGGTGGGAATGGCTACACCTTC
J gene: TRBJ2-7; CDR3 length: 15; clone size: NA; V gene: TRBV11-2; D gene: NA; CDR3 protein: CASTIGASASYEQYF; CDR3 DNA: TGTGCCAGCACCATCGGGGCTAGCGCTTCCTACGAGCAGTACTTC
J gene: TRBJ1-2; CDR3 length: 16; clone size: NA; V gene: TRBV3-1/TRBV3-2; D gene: TRBD1; CDR3 protein: CASSQETGTSGYGYTF; CDR3 DNA: TGTGCCAGCAGCCAAGAGACAGGGACATCGGGCTATGGCTACACCTTC
J gene: TRBJ1-5; CDR3 length: 13; clone size: NA; V gene: TRBV29-1; D gene: NA; CDR3 protein: CSVADSTGQPQHF; CDR3 DNA: TGCAGCGTAGCGGACAGTACGGGTCAGCCCCAGCATTTT
J gene: TRBJ2-3; CDR3 length: 15; clone size: NA; V gene: TRBV28; D gene: TRBD1; CDR3 protein: CASSTSTGNTDTQYF; CDR3 DNA: TGTGCCAGCAGTACCTCGACAGGGAACACAGATACGCAGTATTTT
J gene: TRBJ2-5; CDR3 length: 13; clone size: NA; V gene: TRBV19; D gene: NA; CDR3 protein: CASSIDPEETQYF; CDR3 DNA: TGTGCCAGTAGTATAGATCCCGAAGAGACCCAGTACTTC
J gene: TRBJ1-1; CDR3 length: 16; clone size: once; V gene: TRBV2; D gene: NA; CDR3 protein: CASSEGRGGGNTEAFF; CDR3 DNA: TGTGCCAGCAGTGAAGGTCGGGGAGGGGGGAACACTGAAGCTTTCTTT
J gene: TRBJ2-7; CDR3 length: 14; clone size: NA; V gene: TRBV2; D gene: NA; CDR3 protein: CASSSSSGGSEQYF; CDR3 DNA: TGTGCCAGCAGTTCGAGTTCGGGGGGCTCCGAGCAGTACTTC
J gene: TRBJ1-2; CDR3 length: 13; clone size: few; V gene: TRBV7-9; D gene: NA; CDR3 protein: CASSSRGEGGYTF; CDR3 DNA: TGTGCCAGCAGCTCCCGGGGGGAGGGAGGCTACACCTTC
J gene: TRBJ2-5; CDR3 length: 17; clone size: NA; V gene: TRBV7-8; D gene: TRBD2; CDR3 protein: CASRRTSGRPGWETQYF; CDR3 DNA: TGTGCCAGCAGGAGGACTAGCGGGAGACCCGGTTGGGAGACCCAGTACTTC
J gene: TRBJ2-1; CDR3 length: 14; clone size: NA; V gene: TRBV6-2/TRBV6-3; D gene: TRBD1; CDR3 protein: CASSADRGLNEQFF; CDR3 DNA: TGTGCCAGCAGCGCGGACAGGGGGCTTAACGAGCAGTTCTTC
J gene: TRBJ1-4; CDR3 length: 15; clone size: NA; V gene: TRBV13; D gene: TRBD1; CDR3 protein: CASSLGTGGLEKLFF; CDR3 DNA: TGTGCCAGCAGCTTGGGGACAGGGGGCCTTGAAAAACTGTTTTTT
J gene: TRBJ2-1; CDR3 length: 16; clone size: NA; V gene: TRBV5-1; D gene: TRBD1; CDR3 protein: CASSPIDRALHNEQFF; CDR3 DNA: TGCGCCAGCAGCCCAATCGACAGGGCTCTCCACAATGAGCAGTTCTTC
J gene: TRBJ2-5; CDR3 length: 14; clone size: NA; V gene: TRBV9; D gene: TRBD2; CDR3 protein: CASSGGGGRGTQYF; CDR3 DNA: TGTGCCAGCAGCGGCGGGGGTGGTCGGGGGACCCAGTACTTC
J gene: TRBJ2-7; CDR3 length: 15; clone size: NA; V gene: TRBV20-1; D gene: TRBD1; CDR3 protein: CSASEGTGRSGEQYF; CDR3 DNA: TGCAGTGCTAGTGAGGGGACAGGGAGGTCGGGCGAGCAGTACTTC
J gene: TRBJ2-1; CDR3 length: 13; clone size: NA; V gene: TRBV5-1; D gene: NA; CDR3 protein: CASSLDSSHEQFF; CDR3 DNA: TGCGCCAGCAGCTTGGATAGTAGCCATGAGCAGTTCTTC
J gene: TRBJ2-2; CDR3 length: 15; clone size: NA; V gene: TRBV18; D gene: TRBD1; CDR3 protein: CASSLGQGLTGELFF; CDR3 DNA: TGTGCCAGCTCACTGGGACAGGGGCTCACCGGGGAGCTGTTTTTT
J gene: TRBJ2-2; CDR3 length: 14; clone size: NA; V gene: TRBV11-3; D gene: TRBD1; CDR3 protein: CASSSGQGTGELFF; CDR3 DNA: TGTGCCAGCAGTTCGGGACAGGGGACCGGGGAGCTGTTTTTT
J gene: TRBJ1-2; CDR3 length: 14; clone size: NA; V gene: TRBV19; D gene: NA; CDR3 protein: CASTKPQGNYGYTF; CDR3 DNA: TGTGCCAGTACTAAACCGCAGGGGAACTATGGCTACACCTTC
J gene: TRBJ2-7; CDR3 length: 13; clone size: once; V gene: TRBV11-2; D gene: NA; CDR3 protein: CASSLVQHYEQYF; CDR3 DNA: TGTGCCAGCAGCTTAGTACAGCACTACGAGCAGTACTTC
J gene: TRBJ2-3; CDR3 length: 18; clone size: NA; V gene: TRBV4-1; D gene: NA; CDR3 protein: CASSQANRVPTYTDTQYF; CDR3 DNA: TGCGCCAGCAGCCAAGCTAACAGGGTCCCTACTTACACAGATACGCAGTATTTT
J gene: TRBJ1-2; CDR3 length: 15; clone size: NA; V gene: TRBV9; D gene: NA; CDR3 protein: CASSALRASNYGYTF; CDR3 DNA: TGTGCCAGCAGCGCCCTGAGGGCCTCTAACTATGGCTACACCTTC
J gene: TRBJ2-5; CDR3 length: 15; clone size: NA; V gene: TRBV28; D gene: NA; CDR3 protein: CASSSVGGRGETQYF; CDR3 DNA: TGTGCCAGCAGTTCGGTCGGGGGTCGAGGGGAGACCCAGTACTTC
J gene: TRBJ2-2; CDR3 length: 15; clone size: NA; V gene: TRBV4-1; D gene: TRBD1; CDR3 protein: CASNLDRGYTGELFF; CDR3 DNA: TGCGCCAGCAACTTAGACAGGGGTTACACCGGGGAGCTGTTTTTT
J gene: TRBJ2-5; CDR3 length: 13; clone size: once; V gene: TRBV19; D gene: NA; CDR3 protein: CAPPRGGRRGQYF; CDR3 DNA: TGTGCCCCCCCCCGCGGCGGACGCAGGGGCCAGTACTTC
J gene: TRBJ1-1; CDR3 length: 15; clone size: NA; V gene: TRBV7-9; D gene: TRBD1; CDR3 protein: CASSLPGQGNTEAFF; CDR3 DNA: TGTGCCAGCAGCTTGCCGGGACAGGGTAACACTGAAGCTTTCTTT
J gene: TRBJ1-2; CDR3 length: 15; clone size: NA; V gene: TRBV4-2; D gene: TRBD1; CDR3 protein: CASSLTWDRGNGYTF; CDR3 DNA: TGTGCCAGCAGCCTCACGTGGGACAGGGGTAATGGCTACACCTTC
J gene: TRBJ2-1; CDR3 length: 16; clone size: NA; V gene: TRBV6-1; D gene: TRBD2; CDR3 protein: CASSESRREGRGEQFF; CDR3 DNA: TGTGCCAGCAGTGAATCAAGGCGGGAGGGCCGGGGTGAGCAGTTCTTC
J gene: TRBJ2-1; CDR3 length: 15; clone size: NA; V gene: TRBV19; D gene: NA; CDR3 protein: CASSDRQALDNEQFF; CDR3 DNA: TGTGCCAGTAGTGACCGACAGGCTTTAGACAATGAGCAGTTCTTC